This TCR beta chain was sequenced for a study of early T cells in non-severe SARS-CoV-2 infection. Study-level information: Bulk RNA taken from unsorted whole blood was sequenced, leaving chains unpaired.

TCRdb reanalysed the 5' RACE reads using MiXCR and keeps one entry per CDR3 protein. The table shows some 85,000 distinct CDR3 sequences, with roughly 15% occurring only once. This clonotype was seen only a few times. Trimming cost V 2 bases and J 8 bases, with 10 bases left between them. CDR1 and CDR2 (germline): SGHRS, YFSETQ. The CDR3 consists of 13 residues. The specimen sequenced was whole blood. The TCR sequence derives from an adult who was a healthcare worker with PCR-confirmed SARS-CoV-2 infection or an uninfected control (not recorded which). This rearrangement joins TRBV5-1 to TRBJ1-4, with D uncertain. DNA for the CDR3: TGCGCCAGCAGCTTCAACTTACAGGAAAAACTGTTTTTT. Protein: CASSFNLQEKLFF.